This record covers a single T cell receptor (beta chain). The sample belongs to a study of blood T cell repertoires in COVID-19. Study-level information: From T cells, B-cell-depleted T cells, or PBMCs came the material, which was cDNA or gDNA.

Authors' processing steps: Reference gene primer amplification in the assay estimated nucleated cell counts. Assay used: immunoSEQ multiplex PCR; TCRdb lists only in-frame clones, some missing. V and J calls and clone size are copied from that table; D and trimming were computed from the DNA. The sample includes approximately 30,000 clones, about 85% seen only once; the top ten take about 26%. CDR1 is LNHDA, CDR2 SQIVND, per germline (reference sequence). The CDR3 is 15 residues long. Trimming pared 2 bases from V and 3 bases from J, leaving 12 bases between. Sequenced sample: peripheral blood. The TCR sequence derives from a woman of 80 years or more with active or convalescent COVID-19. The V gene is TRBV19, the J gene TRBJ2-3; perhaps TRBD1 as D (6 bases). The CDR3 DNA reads TGTGCCAGTAGTATAACCGGACAGTTAACAGATACGCAGTATTTT. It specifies CASSITGQLTDTQYF.